This T cell receptor (beta chain) was recorded in a study of T cell responses to AZD1222 COVID-19 vaccine. Regarding the study as a whole: Along spike, vaccine-associated CD4 TCRs were found throughout, with dominance at 160-218 and 743-854.

On this clone itself: Its matching antigen is unknown.

Looked up from germline, CDR1 is SGHRS and CDR2 is YFSETQ. Trimming removed 4 bases from V and 6 bases from J, with 11 bases in between. The CDR3 totals 13 residues. TCRdb keeps only in-frame clones here, not all; method: immunoSEQ multiplex PCR. The data contain roughly 160,000 clones, roughly 94% of them singletons. The TCR comes from an adult in good health. This sequence joins TRBV5-1 and TRBJ2-1; perhaps TRBD1 as D (5 bases). The input for sequencing was peripheral blood, taken on day 0 of AZD1222 vaccination. The CDR3 protein is CASSIGQPNEQFF. For the CDR3, the DNA is TGCGCCAGCAGCATCGGACAACCCAATGAGCAGTTCTTC.